A selection of T cell receptor beta chains follows, all from one sample in a study of response to subunit inactivated influenza vaccine. TCRdb reprocessed the RT-PCR reads with MiXCR, giving one entry per CDR3 protein. The sample gives approximately 300,000 distinct CDR3 sequences, 22% of which show up once; 10% is in the top ten. The material was PBMCs from blood, obtained approximately 20 months after vaccination. The receptors were sampled from a man aged 45 to 70 who received an inactivated influenza vaccine. Each CDR3 is given with its conserved first and last residue. The order of the fields is clone size, V gene, D gene, J gene, CDR3 protein, CDR3 DNA. D genes are given only for firm matches. The size field is filled for only some rows; it gives once, few, many or a size class.

>NA|TRBV5-1|NA|TRBJ1-5
CASWTAPKPQHF
TGCGCCAGCTGGACAGCCCCTAAGCCCCAGCATTTT
>many|TRBV12-3/TRBV12-4|TRBD1|TRBJ1-5
CASRGQVYSNQPQHF
TGTGCCAGCAGAGGACAGGTTTATAGCAATCAGCCCCAGCATTTT
>NA|TRBV7-9|NA|TRBJ2-7
CASSLGFGRETYEQYF
TGTGCCAGCAGCTTAGGATTCGGCAGGGAGACGTACGAGCAGTACTTC
>few|TRBV7-2|NA|TRBJ1-6
CATTSSVGNSPLHF
TGTGCCACCACGTCGTCAGTGGGGAATTCACCCCTCCACTTT
>few|TRBV29-1|NA|TRBJ2-5
CSVMFGQETQYF
TGCAGCGTGATGTTTGGCCAAGAGACCCAGTACTTC
>NA|TRBV6-4|TRBD1|TRBJ2-2
CASSERQGWTGELFF
TGTGCCAGCAGTGAAAGACAGGGATGGACCGGGGAGCTGTTTTTT
>NA|TRBV6-1|NA|TRBJ2-1
CASSGRGEYNEQFF
TGTGCCAGCAGTGGCCGGGGTGAATACAATGAGCAGTTCTTC
>few|TRBV20-1|NA|TRBJ2-3
CSARVLADTQYF
TGCAGTGCTAGGGTGCTTGCGGATACGCAGTATTTT
>NA|TRBV4-2|NA|TRBJ2-1
CASSQEASTYNEQFF
TGTGCCAGCAGCCAAGAAGCTAGCACCTACAATGAGCAGTTCTTC
>few|TRBV20-1|NA|TRBJ1-5
CSAQETDSNQPQHF
TGCAGTGCTCAAGAAACAGATAGCAATCAGCCCCAGCATTTT
>NA|TRBV12-3/TRBV12-4|TRBD2|TRBJ2-1
CASRGTTTGDNEQFF
TGTGCCAGCAGAGGGACTACTACCGGGGACAATGAGCAGTTCTTC
>NA|TRBV5-1|NA|TRBJ2-5
CASSLGGASKTQYF
TGCGCCAGCAGCTTGGGTGGGGCGTCAAAGACCCAGTACTTC
>few|TRBV7-2|NA|TRBJ1-6
CASSLPSITPLHF
TGTGCCAGCAGCTTACCTTCTATTACACCCCTCCACTTT
>NA|TRBV7-8|NA|TRBJ1-2
CASSPGGSSRNYGYTF
TGTGCCAGCAGCCCCGGGGGGAGTAGTAGGAACTATGGCTACACCTTC
>many|TRBV6-2/TRBV6-3|TRBD1|TRBJ1-6
CASRRQGNNSPLHF
TGTGCCAGCAGAAGACAGGGGAATAATTCACCCCTCCACTTT
>few|TRBV5-1|NA|TRBJ1-4
CASSLQGSAGEKLFF
TGCGCCAGCAGCTTGCAGGGCTCCGCGGGTGAAAAACTGTTTTTT
>few|TRBV7-2|NA|TRBJ1-5
CASSLAPPYSNQPQHF
TGTGCCAGCAGCTTAGCCCCCCCTTATAGCAATCAGCCCCAGCATTTT
>few|TRBV7-3|NA|TRBJ2-3
CASSFSGLADTQYF
TGTGCCAGCAGCTTCTCAGGATTGGCAGATACGCAGTATTTT
>few|TRBV12-5|NA|TRBJ2-3
CASGSSGVTDTQYF
TGTGCTAGTGGTTCCTCCGGGGTGACAGATACGCAGTATTTT
>few|TRBV18|NA|TRBJ1-2
CASSNRAENYGYTF
TGTGCCAGCTCAAACAGGGCGGAAAACTATGGCTACACCTTC
>many|TRBV29-1|NA|TRBJ1-2
CSVGTGPNYGYTF
TGCAGCGTTGGCACAGGACCTAACTATGGCTACACCTTC
>few|TRBV6-5|NA|TRBJ2-5
CASSYSVIWRETQYF
TGTGCCAGCAGTTACAGCGTAATTTGGAGGGAGACCCAGTACTTC
>NA|TRBV20-1|TRBD1|TRBJ1-2
CSAREGTRDRGFYGFTF
TGCAGTGCTAGAGAGGGGACCCGAGACAGGGGGTTCTATGGCTTTACCTTC
>NA|TRBV4-3|NA|TRBJ1-1
CASSQDQGVNTEAFF
TGCGCCAGCAGCCAAGATCAGGGCGTGAACACTGAAGCTTTCTTT
>NA|TRBV18|TRBD1|TRBJ2-7
CASSPRARGTSSYEQYF
TGTGCCAGCTCACCACGGGCCAGGGGGACAAGCTCCTACGAGCAGTACTTC
>few|TRBV29-1|NA|TRBJ1-3
CSVSTGPGGNTIYF
TGCAGCGTCTCCACAGGCCCCGGAGGAAACACCATATATTTT
>NA|TRBV7-9|TRBD2|TRBJ2-1
CASSLRTSGRSNEQFF
TGTGCCAGCAGCTTGCGGACTAGCGGGAGAAGCAATGAGCAGTTCTTC
>NA|TRBV6-2/TRBV6-3|NA|TRBJ1-2
CASSPRQLWGYTF
TGTGCCAGCAGCCCACGACAGCTATGGGGCTACACCTTC
>few|TRBV27|NA|TRBJ1-1
CASTQGTEAFF
TGTGCCAGCACTCAGGGAACTGAAGCTTTCTTT
>many|TRBV5-1|NA|TRBJ1-1
CASSLGQENTEAFF
TGCGCCAGCAGCTTAGGGCAGGAGAACACTGAAGCTTTCTTT
>few|TRBV4-3|NA|TRBJ2-3
CASSQEAVRTDTQYF
TGCGCCAGCAGCCAAGAGGCGGTACGCACAGATACGCAGTATTTT
>few|TRBV29-1|NA|TRBJ1-1
CSVGVQNTEAFF
TGCAGCGTTGGGGTCCAGAACACTGAAGCTTTCTTT
>few|TRBV19|TRBD2|TRBJ2-1
CASSTLGTSGGLNEQFF
TGTGCCAGTAGTACTCTCGGGACTAGCGGGGGACTCAATGAGCAGTTCTTC
>NA|TRBV4-3|NA|TRBJ2-1
CASSQDPVRGYNEQFF
TGCGCCAGCAGCCAAGATCCAGTTCGCGGCTACAATGAGCAGTTCTTC
>NA|TRBV29-1|NA|TRBJ2-1
CSVEGLYF
TGCAGCGTTGAAGGACTTTACTTC
>few|TRBV4-1|TRBD1|TRBJ1-6
CASSQLTGGNSPLHF
TGCGCCAGCAGCCAATTGACAGGGGGAAATTCACCCCTCCACTTT
>NA|TRBV6-5|TRBD1|TRBJ1-2
CASSYSRTGDTNGYTF
TGTGCCAGCAGTTACTCCAGGACAGGGGACACGAATGGCTACACCTTC
>NA|TRBV6-1|NA|TRBJ1-1
CASSQGDRTEAFF
TGTGCCAGCAGCCAAGGTGACAGGACTGAAGCTTTCTTT
>few|TRBV23-1|NA|TRBJ1-5
CASSQSSALSQPQHF
TGCGCCAGCAGTCAATCGTCCGCCTTAAGTCAGCCCCAGCATTTT
>few|TRBV7-8|TRBD1|TRBJ2-2
CASSESGTGSGELFF
TGTGCCAGCAGCGAATCCGGGACAGGGTCCGGGGAGCTGTTTTTT
>NA|TRBV28|TRBD2|TRBJ2-3
CASTLGLAGGTDTQYF
TGTGCCAGCACCCTTGGACTAGCGGGGGGCACAGATACGCAGTATTTT
>NA|TRBV5-5|NA|TRBJ2-1
CASSSGLLSSYNEQFF
TGTGCCAGCAGCTCCGGACTGTTGAGCTCCTACAATGAGCAGTTCTTC
>NA|TRBV20-1|NA|TRBJ2-2
CSAHFRANTGELFF
TGCAGTGCTCATTTCAGGGCCAACACCGGGGAGCTGTTTTTT
>few|TRBV7-9|NA|TRBJ2-5
CASSFWTQETQYF
TGTGCCAGCAGCTTCTGGACCCAAGAGACCCAGTACTTC
>many|TRBV29-1|TRBD1|TRBJ1-1
CSAGQGIEAFF
TGCAGCGCCGGACAGGGGATAGAAGCTTTCTTT
>few|TRBV30|NA|TRBJ1-2
CAAHTTSNYGYTF
TGTGCTGCCCATACCACCTCTAACTATGGCTACACCTTC
>many|TRBV29-1|NA|TRBJ2-5
CSVEPLGDQETQYF
TGCAGCGTTGAACCTTTGGGTGACCAAGAGACCCAGTACTTC
>NA|TRBV28|NA|TRBJ2-1
CASSQLPFGLQGYQGEQFF
TGTGCCAGCAGTCAACTCCCTTTTGGTTTGCAGGGGTATCAGGGTGAGCAGTTCTTC
>few|TRBV18|TRBD1|TRBJ2-1
CASSPPRDRVDEQFF
TGTGCCAGCTCACCACCTAGGGACAGGGTCGATGAGCAGTTCTTC